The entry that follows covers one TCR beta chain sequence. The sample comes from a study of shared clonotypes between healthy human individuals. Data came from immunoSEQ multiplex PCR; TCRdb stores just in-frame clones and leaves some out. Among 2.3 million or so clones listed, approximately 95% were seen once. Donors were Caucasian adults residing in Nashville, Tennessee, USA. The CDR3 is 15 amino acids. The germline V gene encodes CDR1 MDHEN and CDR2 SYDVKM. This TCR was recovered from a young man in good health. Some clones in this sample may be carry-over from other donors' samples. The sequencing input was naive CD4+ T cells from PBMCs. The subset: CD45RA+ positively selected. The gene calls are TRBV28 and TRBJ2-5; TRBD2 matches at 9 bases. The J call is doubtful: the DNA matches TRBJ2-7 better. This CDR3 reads CASSPTSGLSYEQYF. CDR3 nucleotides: TGTGCCAGCAGCCCAACTAGCGGGTTGTCCTACGAGCAGTACTTC.